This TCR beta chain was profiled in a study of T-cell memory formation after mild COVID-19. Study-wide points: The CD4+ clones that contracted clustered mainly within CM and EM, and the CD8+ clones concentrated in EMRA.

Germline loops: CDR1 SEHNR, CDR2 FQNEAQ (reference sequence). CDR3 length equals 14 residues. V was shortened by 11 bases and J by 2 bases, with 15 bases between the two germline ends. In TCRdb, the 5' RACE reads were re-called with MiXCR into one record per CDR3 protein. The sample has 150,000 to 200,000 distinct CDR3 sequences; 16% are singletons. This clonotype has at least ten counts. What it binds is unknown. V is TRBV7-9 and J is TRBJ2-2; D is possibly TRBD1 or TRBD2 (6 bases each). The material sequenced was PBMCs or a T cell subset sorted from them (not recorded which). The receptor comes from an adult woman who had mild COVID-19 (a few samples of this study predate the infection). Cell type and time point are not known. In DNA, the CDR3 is TGTGCCGGTGGCCGGGGGCGCAACACCGGGGAGCTGTTTTTT. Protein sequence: CAGGRGRNTGELFF.